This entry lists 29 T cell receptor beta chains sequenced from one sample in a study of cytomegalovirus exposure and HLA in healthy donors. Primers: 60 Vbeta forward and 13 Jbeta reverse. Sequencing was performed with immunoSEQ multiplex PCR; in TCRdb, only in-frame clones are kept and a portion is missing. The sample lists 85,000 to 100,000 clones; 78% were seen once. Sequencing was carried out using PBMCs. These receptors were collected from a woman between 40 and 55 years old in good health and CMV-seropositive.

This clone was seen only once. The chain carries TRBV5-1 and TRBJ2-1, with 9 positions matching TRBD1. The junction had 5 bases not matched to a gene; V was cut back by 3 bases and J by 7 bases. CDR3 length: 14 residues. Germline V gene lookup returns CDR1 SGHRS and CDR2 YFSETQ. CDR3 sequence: CASSSPDRGNEQFF. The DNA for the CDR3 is TGCGCCAGCAGCTCCCCGGACAGGGGAAATGAGCAGTTCTTC.

This chain's CDR3 is CACVGDSRSSYNEQFF. CDR3 nucleotides: TGTGCCTGCGTCGGGGATTCGCGCTCTTCCTACAATGAGCAGTTCTTC. This chain joins TRBV28 and TRBJ2-1, with TRBD2 as a possible D gene (5 bases). The V gene lost 11 bases and the J gene lost 1 base, with 21 bases spanning the gap. Germline lookup yields CDR1 MDHEN and CDR2 SYDVKM. The CDR3 consists of 16 residues.

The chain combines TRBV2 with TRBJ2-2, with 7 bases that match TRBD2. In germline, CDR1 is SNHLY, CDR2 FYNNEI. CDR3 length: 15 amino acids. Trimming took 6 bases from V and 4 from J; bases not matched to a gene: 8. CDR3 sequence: CASRGREGGTGELFF. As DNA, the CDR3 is TGTGCCAGCAGGGGGAGGGAGGGAGGCACCGGGGAGCTGTTTTTT.

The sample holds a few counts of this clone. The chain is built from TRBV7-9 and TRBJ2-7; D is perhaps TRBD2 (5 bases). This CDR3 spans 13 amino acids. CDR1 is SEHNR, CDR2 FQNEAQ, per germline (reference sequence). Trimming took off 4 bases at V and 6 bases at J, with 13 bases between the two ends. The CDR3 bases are TGTGCCAGCAGCTCACTAGAAACGGTCGAGCAGTACTTC. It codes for CASSSLETVEQYF.

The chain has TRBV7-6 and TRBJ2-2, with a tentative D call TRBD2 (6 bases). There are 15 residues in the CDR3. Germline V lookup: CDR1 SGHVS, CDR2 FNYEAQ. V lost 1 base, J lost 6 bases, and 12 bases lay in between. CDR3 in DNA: TGTGCCAGCAGCTTAGAGACGCCGGGGGCCGGGGAGCTGTTTTTT. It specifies CASSLETPGAGELFF.

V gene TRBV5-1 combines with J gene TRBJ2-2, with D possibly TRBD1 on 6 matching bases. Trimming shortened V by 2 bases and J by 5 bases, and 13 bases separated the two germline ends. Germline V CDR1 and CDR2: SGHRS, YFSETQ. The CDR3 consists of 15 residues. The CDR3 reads CASSFGAQGTGELFF. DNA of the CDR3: TGCGCCAGCAGCTTCGGTGCACAGGGTACCGGGGAGCTGTTTTTT.

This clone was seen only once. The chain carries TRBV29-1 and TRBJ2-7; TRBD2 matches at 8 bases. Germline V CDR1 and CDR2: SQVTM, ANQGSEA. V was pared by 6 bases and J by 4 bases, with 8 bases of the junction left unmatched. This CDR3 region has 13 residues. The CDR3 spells CSVETSDTYEQYF. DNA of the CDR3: TGCAGCGTGGAGACTAGCGACACGTACGAGCAGTACTTC.

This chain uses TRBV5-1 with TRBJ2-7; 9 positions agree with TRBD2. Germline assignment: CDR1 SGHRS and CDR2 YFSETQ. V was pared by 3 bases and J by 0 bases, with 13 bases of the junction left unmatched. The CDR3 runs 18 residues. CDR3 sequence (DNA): TGCGCCAGCAGCTATGACCCTCGGACTAGCGCGAACTCCTACGAGCAGTACTTC. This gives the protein CASSYDPRTSANSYEQYF.

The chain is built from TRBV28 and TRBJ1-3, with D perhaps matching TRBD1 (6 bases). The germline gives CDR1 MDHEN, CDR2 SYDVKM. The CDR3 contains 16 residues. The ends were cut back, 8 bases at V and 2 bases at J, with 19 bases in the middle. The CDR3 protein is CASLQGATGTGNTIYF. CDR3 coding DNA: TGTGCCAGCCTACAAGGGGCGACAGGTACTGGAAACACCATATATTTT.

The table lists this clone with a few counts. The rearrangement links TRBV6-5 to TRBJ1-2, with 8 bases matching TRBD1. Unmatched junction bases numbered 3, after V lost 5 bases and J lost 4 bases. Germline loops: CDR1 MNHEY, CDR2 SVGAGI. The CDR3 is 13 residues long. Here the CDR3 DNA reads TGTGCCAGCAGTACCGGACAGGGCTATGGCTACACCTTC. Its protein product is CASSTGQGYGYTF.

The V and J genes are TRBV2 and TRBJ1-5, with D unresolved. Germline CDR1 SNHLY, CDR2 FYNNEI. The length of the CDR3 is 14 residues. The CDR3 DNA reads TGTGCTTCCTCGCGGGTCGATGGCAATCAGCCCCAGCATTTT. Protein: CASSRVDGNQPQHF.

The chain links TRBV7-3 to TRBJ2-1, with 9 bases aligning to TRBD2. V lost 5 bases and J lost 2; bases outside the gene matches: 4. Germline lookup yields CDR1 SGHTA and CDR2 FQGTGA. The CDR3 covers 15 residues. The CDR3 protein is CASSLTSGTYNEQFF. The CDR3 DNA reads TGTGCCAGCAGCCTGACTAGCGGTACCTACAATGAGCAGTTCTTC.

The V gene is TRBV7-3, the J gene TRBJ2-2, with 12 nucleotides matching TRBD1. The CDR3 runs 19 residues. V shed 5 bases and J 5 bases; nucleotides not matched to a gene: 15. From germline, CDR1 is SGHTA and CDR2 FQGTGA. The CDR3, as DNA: TGTGCCAGCAGCAAAAGGAACCCGGGACAGGGGGCAGGAACCGGGGAGCTGTTTTTT. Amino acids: CASSKRNPGQGAGTGELFF.

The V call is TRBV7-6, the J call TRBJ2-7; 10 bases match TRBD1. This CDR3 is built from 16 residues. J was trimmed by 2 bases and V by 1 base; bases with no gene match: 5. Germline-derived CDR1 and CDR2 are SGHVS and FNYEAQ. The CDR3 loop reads CASSLETGTGAYEQYF. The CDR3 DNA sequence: TGTGCCAGCAGCTTAGAGACCGGGACAGGGGCCTACGAGCAGTACTTC.

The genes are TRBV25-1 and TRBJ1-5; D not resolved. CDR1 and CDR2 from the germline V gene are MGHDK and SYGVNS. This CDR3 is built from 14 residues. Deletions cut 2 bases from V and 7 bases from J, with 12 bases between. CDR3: CASSETGKRQPQHF. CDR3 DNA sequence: TGTGCCAGCAGTGAAACGGGGAAGCGGCAGCCCCAGCATTTT.

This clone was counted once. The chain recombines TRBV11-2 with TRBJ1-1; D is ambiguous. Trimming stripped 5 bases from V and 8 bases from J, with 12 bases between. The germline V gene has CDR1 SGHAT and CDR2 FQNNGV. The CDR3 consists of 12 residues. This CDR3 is CASSRTTREAFF. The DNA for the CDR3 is TGTGCCAGCAGCAGAACGACACGCGAAGCTTTCTTT.

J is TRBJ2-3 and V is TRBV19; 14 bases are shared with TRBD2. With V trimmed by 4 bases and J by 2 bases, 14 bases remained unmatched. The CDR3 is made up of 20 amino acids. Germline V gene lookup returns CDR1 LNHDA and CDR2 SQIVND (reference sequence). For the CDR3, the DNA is TGTGCCAGTAGTACTCGACTAGCGGGAGGGCCGAAGGACCCCACAGATACGCAGTATTTT. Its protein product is CASSTRLAGGPKDPTDTQYF.

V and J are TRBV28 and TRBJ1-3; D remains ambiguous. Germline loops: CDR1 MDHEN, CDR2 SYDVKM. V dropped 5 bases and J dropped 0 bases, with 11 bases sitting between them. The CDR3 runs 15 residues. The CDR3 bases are TGTGCCAGCAGTCCTTTAGACTCCTCTGGAAACACCATATATTTT. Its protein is CASSPLDSSGNTIYF.

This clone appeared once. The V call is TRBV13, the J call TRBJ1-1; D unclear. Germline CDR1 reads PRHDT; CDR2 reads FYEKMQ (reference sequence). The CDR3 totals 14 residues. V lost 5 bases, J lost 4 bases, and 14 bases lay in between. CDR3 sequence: CASSPRAFGTEAFF. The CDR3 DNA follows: TGTGCCAGCAGCCCGCGTGCCTTCGGCACTGAAGCTTTCTTT. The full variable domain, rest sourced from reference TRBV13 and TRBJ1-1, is AAGVIQSPRHLIKEKRETATLKCYPIPRHDTVYWYQQGPGQDPQFLISFYEKMQSDKGSIPDRFSAQQFSDYHSELNMSSLELGDSALYFCASSPRAFGTEAFFGQGTRLTVV.

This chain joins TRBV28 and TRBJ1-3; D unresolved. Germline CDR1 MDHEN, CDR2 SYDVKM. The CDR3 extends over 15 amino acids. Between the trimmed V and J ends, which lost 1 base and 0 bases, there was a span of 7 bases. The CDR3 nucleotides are TGTGCCAGCAGTTTATCCTTCGGCTCTGGAAACACCATATATTTT. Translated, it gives CASSLSFGSGNTIYF. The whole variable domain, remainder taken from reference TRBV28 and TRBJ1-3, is DVKVTQSSRYLVKRTGEKVFLECVQDMDHENMFWYRQDPGLGLRLIYFSYDVKMKEKGDIPEGYSVSREKKERFSLILESASTNQTSMYLCASSLSFGSGNTIYFGEGSWLTVV.

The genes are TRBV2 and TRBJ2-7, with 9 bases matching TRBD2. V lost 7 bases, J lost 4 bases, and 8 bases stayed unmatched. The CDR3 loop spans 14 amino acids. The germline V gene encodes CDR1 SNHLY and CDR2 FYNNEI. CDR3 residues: CASILIAGAYEQYF. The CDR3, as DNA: TGTGCCAGCATCCTAATAGCGGGAGCATACGAGCAGTACTTC.

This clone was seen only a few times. This CDR3 is CATSRDQGFPNRQFF. Written as DNA, the CDR3 is TGTGCCACCAGCAGAGATCAGGGATTCCCTAACAGGCAGTTCTTC. This chain uses TRBV15 with TRBJ2-1; D is possibly TRBD1 (5 bases). The CDR3 is 15 residues long. In germline, CDR1 is LNHNV, CDR2 YYDKDF (reference sequence). Trimming pared 0 bases from V and 12 bases from J, leaving 18 bases between.

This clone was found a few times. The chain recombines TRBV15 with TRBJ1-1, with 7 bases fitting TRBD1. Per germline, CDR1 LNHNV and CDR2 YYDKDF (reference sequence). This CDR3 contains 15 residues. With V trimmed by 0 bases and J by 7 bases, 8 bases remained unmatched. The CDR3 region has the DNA TGTGCCACCAGCAGAGATCTGGGACAGCAGGATGAAGCTTTCTTT. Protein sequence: CATSRDLGQQDEAFF.

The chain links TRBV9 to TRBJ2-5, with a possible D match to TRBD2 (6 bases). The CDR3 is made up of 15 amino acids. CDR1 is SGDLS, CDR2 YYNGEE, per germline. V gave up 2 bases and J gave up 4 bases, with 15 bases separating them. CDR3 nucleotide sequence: TGTGCCAGCAGCGTGGCCGGGGGATTGTTAGAGACCCAGTACTTC. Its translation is CASSVAGGLLETQYF.

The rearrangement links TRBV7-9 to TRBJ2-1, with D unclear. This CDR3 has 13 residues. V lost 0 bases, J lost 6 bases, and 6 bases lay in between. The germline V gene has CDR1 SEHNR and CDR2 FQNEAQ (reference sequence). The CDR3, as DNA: TGTGCCAGCAGCTTAGCGCAGGCCAATGAGCAGTTCTTC. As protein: CASSLAQANEQFF. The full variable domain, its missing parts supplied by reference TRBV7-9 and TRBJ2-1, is DTGVSQNPRHKITKRGQNVTFRCDPISEHNRLYWYRQTLGQGPEFLTYFQNEAQLEKSRLLSDRFSAERPKGSFSTLEIQRTEQGDSAMYLCASSLAQANEQFFGPGTRLTVL.

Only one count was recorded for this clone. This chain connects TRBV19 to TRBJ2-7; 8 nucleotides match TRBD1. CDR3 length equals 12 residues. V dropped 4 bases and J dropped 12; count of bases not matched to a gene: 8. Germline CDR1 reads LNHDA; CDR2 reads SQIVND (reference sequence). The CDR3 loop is CASSNPGQVTYF. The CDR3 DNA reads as TGTGCCAGTAGTAACCCGGGACAGGTCACGTACTTC.

CDR3 coding DNA: TGTGCCAGCAGTCCAGGGGAGTGGGCCACAGATACGCAGTATTTT. This codes for CASSPGEWATDTQYF. The chain uses TRBV27 and TRBJ2-3; perhaps TRBD1 as D (6 bases). The CDR3 runs 15 residues. Per germline, CDR1 MNHEY and CDR2 SMNVEV (reference sequence). The V gene lost 5 bases and the J gene lost 2 bases, with 14 bases spanning the gap.

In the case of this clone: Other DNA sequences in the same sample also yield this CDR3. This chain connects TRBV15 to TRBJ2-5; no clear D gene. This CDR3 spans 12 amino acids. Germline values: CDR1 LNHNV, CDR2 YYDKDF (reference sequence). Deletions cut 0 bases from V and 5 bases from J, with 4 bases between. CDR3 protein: CATSRDRETQYF. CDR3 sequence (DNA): TGTGCCACCAGCAGAGATCGGGAGACCCAGTACTTC.

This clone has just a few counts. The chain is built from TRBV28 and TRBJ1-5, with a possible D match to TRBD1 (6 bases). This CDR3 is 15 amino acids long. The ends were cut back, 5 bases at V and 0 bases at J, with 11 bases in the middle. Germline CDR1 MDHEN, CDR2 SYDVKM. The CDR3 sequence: CASSKTGFSNQPQHF. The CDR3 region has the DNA TGTGCCAGCAGTAAGACAGGTTTTAGCAATCAGCCCCAGCATTTT.